This T cell receptor (beta chain) emerged from a study of shared clonotypes between healthy human individuals. Regarding the study as a whole: Some clonotypes were shared by all four sorted-subset donors, while others were not shared. The non-shared ones had lower generation probabilities than the shared ones.

Several immunoSEQ plates held equal portions of the genomic DNA taken from each subset. Sequencing used immunoSEQ multiplex PCR; TCRdb keeps in-frame clones, though not all of them. The sample carries about 1.5 million clones, under 99% recorded once. About this clone itself: Its target is unknown.

The CDR3 runs to 16 residues. Germline CDR1 LNHDA, CDR2 SQIVND (reference sequence). Trimming pared 2 bases from V and 3 bases from J, leaving 13 bases between. CD4+ cells yielded CD45RA+ naive and CD45RA-negative memory subsets. This clonotype was obtained from a man aged 30-40 years in good health. Sequencing was done on a sample of naive CD4+ T cells sorted from blood. Described subset: CD45RA+ positively selected. The chain uses TRBV19 and TRBJ2-2; the D is unclear. CDR3 nucleotides: TGTGCCAGTAGTATATCGCTGAGGCTTTACACCGGGGAGCTGTTTTTT. Its protein product is CASSISLRLYTGELFF.